This is a list of T cell receptor beta chains from one sample in a study of radiotherapy plus CTLA-4 blockade in lung cancer. Produced via immunoSEQ multiplex PCR; TCRdb's table is partial and in-frame only. The data hold 50,000 to 70,000 clones, with just over 75% observed a single time. This specimen consisted of peripheral blood, obtained from a patient treated with radiotherapy plus ipilimumab. The receptors originated from a human donor with non-small cell lung cancer who had a partial response to radiotherapy plus ipilimumab. Each CDR3 is given without its conserved first and last residue.

v_gene: TRBV29-1
CDR3aa: SVVPIAGTGNTEAF

v_gene: TRBV2
CDR3aa: ASRLGQGNGELF

v_gene: TRBV9
CDR3aa: ASSVQGREQF

v_gene: TRBV4-1
CDR3aa: ASSPSLYYEQY

v_gene: TRBV7-6
CDR3aa: ASSLGEPGGNNQPQH

v_gene: TRBV7-6
CDR3aa: ASSPGGSHEQY

v_gene: TRBV5-1
CDR3aa: ASSLTAGRSYEQY

v_gene: TRBV9
CDR3aa: ASSETGENSPLH

v_gene: TRBV19
CDR3aa: ASSIDGGGRSNQPQH

v_gene: TRBV29-1
CDR3aa: SVVQRDYEQY

v_gene: TRBV6-6
CDR3aa: ASSPLGGAYEQY

v_gene: TRBV11-2
CDR3aa: ASSFSGLAYEQY

v_gene: TRBV5-1
CDR3aa: ASSLEADTGELF

v_gene: TRBV6-1
CDR3aa: ASSGESADTQY

v_gene: TRBV9
CDR3aa: ASSPRQGRLNEQF

v_gene: TRBV30
CDR3aa: AWSVGGSFSGNTIY

v_gene: TRBV6-5
CDR3aa: ASPRPGQSREKLF

v_gene: TRBV19
CDR3aa: ASSIPGRGRTGELF

v_gene: TRBV7-9
CDR3aa: ASRNKDRLNTEAF

v_gene: TRBV29-1
CDR3aa: SGTTGGAEGYT

v_gene: TRBV5-1
CDR3aa: ASSNGPGESEKLF

v_gene: TRBV19
CDR3aa: ASRGSGGPSYNEQF

v_gene: TRBV7-8
CDR3aa: ASSARLAGGPKRNTGELF

v_gene: TRBV14
CDR3aa: ASSQGQAGPYEQY

v_gene: TRBV6-1
CDR3aa: ASRIIIDVSELF

v_gene: TRBV11-2
CDR3aa: ASSLSAGSSNEQF

v_gene: TRBV11-2
CDR3aa: ASSLVEKEQY

v_gene: TRBV7-2
CDR3aa: ASSLGGVRSDGYT

v_gene: TRBV28
CDR3aa: ASSIGTGGSSYNSPLH

v_gene: TRBV6-1
CDR3aa: ASSEGQGISYGYT

v_gene: TRBV6-1
CDR3aa: ASSVGGQY

v_gene: TRBV9
CDR3aa: ASSSQGTNTEAF

v_gene: TRBV6-5
CDR3aa: ASSYLSGQGYEQY

v_gene: TRBV19
CDR3aa: ASSIQGAYNSPLH

v_gene: TRBV19
CDR3aa: ASSIRGGEEKLF

v_gene: TRBV4-1
CDR3aa: ASRGASGELF

v_gene: TRBV7-9
CDR3aa: ASSLALRETEAF

v_gene: TRBV27
CDR3aa: ASSPTSQPGNEQF

v_gene: TRBV6-5
CDR3aa: ASSQGLGFFETQY

v_gene: TRBV6-1
CDR3aa: ASSDPGTSGGATDTQY

v_gene: TRBV5-1
CDR3aa: ASSTGQAYNEQF

v_gene: TRBV6-5
CDR3aa: ASSYRDSLEQY

v_gene: TRBV11-2
CDR3aa: ASSKGAGETQY

v_gene: TRBV11-1
CDR3aa: ASSSPEVGARYNEQF

v_gene: TRBV30
CDR3aa: AWTLASETQY

v_gene: TRBV18
CDR3aa: ASSPTGTGVNSPLH

v_gene: TRBV29-1
CDR3aa: SAGTSGGAGDTQY

v_gene: TRBV6-6
CDR3aa: ASSYVTGAAGTEAF

v_gene: TRBV2
CDR3aa: ASRPGLAGGTDTQY

v_gene: TRBV4-1
CDR3aa: ASSQGQGSYEQY

v_gene: TRBV19
CDR3aa: ASNGGGRGQADYGYT

v_gene: TRBV4-1
CDR3aa: ASSLDRTGLYEQY

v_gene: TRBV5-4
CDR3aa: ASSPGQDSYEQY

v_gene: TRBV4-3
CDR3aa: ASSQDFRGATSPLH

v_gene: TRBV7-9
CDR3aa: ASSPGDRGRSDTQY